The sequence of this TCR beta chain was determined in a study of T cell responses to AZD1222 COVID-19 vaccine. Study as a whole: Pooling was applied to second doses at about 4 or about 12 weeks. Notes on the study in general: Vaccine-associated CD4 TCRs ranged over spike, dominating at 160-218 and 743-854. Increased Spike-specific TCR breadth and depth were observed after two AZD1222 doses. Repertoire collection took place solely once the T cell response had peaked.

This clone appeared a few times. The antigen remains unidentified. Germline-derived CDR1 and CDR2 are SQVTM and ANQGSEA. Trimming cost V 7 bases and J 1 base, with 13 bases left between them. This CDR3 contains 13 residues. Profiled with immunoSEQ multiplex PCR; TCRdb holds only in-frame clones, not every one. This table holds about 53,000 clones, approximately 88% found once. The sequences come from peripheral blood, collected on day 0 of AZD1222 vaccination. The chain links TRBV29-1 to TRBJ1-1, with D tentatively TRBD1 (5 bases). This receptor was identified in an adult in good health. CDR3 DNA: TGCAGCGGAGAGTGGAGGGGGAACACTGAAGCTTTCTTT. This translates into CSGEWRGNTEAFF.